A single sample gave rise to the 23 T cell receptor beta chains below, sequenced in a study of human T cells and chemical hapten exposure. Time point of the sample: patch test 1, 2 weeks after DPC sensitization. Specified treatment: therapeutic diphenylcyclopropenone sensitization with weekly scalp DPC. TCRdb used MiXCR to reprocess the RACE reads, holding one entry per CDR3 protein. The data show 75,000 to 100,000 distinct CDR3 sequences, with around 11% seen just once and approximately 2% held by the top ten. Source: whole blood, taken in connection with sensitization to the hapten diphenylcyclopropenone (DPC). The receptor source for this set is a woman in her 40s with alopecia areata. Some clones in this sample may be carry-over from other donors' samples.

This chain uses TRBV9 with TRBJ2-5; TRBD2 aligns across 9 bases. Germline V gives CDR1 SGDLS, CDR2 YYNGEE. The CDR3 has 17 residues. The junction had 11 bases not matched to a gene; V was cut back by 0 bases and J by 5 bases. CDR3 protein: CASSVAPLGLAGETQYF. The CDR3 bases are TGTGCCAGCAGCGTAGCCCCGCTGGGACTAGCCGGCGAGACCCAGTACTTC.

This clonotype was counted at least ten times. V and J are TRBV2 and TRBJ2-7, with TRBD1 as a possible D gene (5 bases). The ends were cut back, 6 bases at V and 0 bases at J, with 9 bases in the middle. The length of the CDR3 is 13 residues. The germline V gene has CDR1 SNHLY and CDR2 FYNNEI. The CDR3 sequence: CASRDTRSYEQYF. The CDR3 region has the DNA TGTGCCAGCAGGGACACCCGCTCCTACGAGCAGTACTTC.

The chain employs TRBV6-6 and TRBJ2-1; tentatively, D is TRBD1 or TRBD2 (5 bases each). Trimming stripped 9 bases from V and 12 bases from J, with 15 bases between. This CDR3 spans 11 amino acids. CDR1 is MNHNY and CDR2 is SVGAGI in the germline V gene (reference sequence). The DNA of the CDR3 is TGTGCCAGTACCGGGGCCTTGGGGCAGTTCTTC. Its translation: CASTGALGQFF.

This clonotype was recorded at least ten times. J is TRBJ2-5 and V is TRBV19, with 9 bases lining up with TRBD2. V trimming: 1 base; J trimming: 4 bases; junction bases outside the gene matches: 7. CDR3 length: 16 residues. Germline-derived CDR1 and CDR2 are LNHDA and SQIVND (reference sequence). CDR3 DNA: TGTGCCAGTAGTATAGGGGACCTAGCGGGACGAGAGACCCAGTACTTC. The encoded protein is CASSIGDLAGRETQYF.

The V and J genes are TRBV12-3 or TRBV12-4 and TRBJ2-7, with D perhaps TRBD1 or TRBD2 (6 bases each). The germline V and J ends were trimmed by 3 bases and 6 bases, with 15 bases remaining between them. This CDR3 region has 14 residues. CDR3 nucleotides: TGTGCCAGCAGTTTCTGGGGGGCCGGGCGCGAGCAGTACTTC. It yields the protein CASSFWGAGREQYF.

The chain uses TRBV4-3 and TRBJ2-2, with 7 bases lining up with TRBD2. CDR3 size: 14 residues. The junction had 0 bases not matched to a gene; V was cut back by 3 bases and J by 2 bases. Germline V lookup: CDR1 LGHNA, CDR2 YSLEER. The CDR3 region is CASSQTSNTGELFF. CDR3 nucleotide sequence: TGCGCCAGCAGCCAGACTAGCAACACCGGGGAGCTGTTTTTT.

A few counts support this clonotype. The chain uses TRBV29-1 and TRBJ1-4; 8 bases are a match to TRBD1. Trimming took 7 bases from V and 8 from J; bases not matched to a gene: 9. The CDR3 runs 13 residues. Germline values: CDR1 SQVTM, CDR2 ANQGSEA. CDR3 amino acids: CSALTGVGEKLFF. For the CDR3, the DNA is TGCAGCGCCCTGACAGGGGTGGGAGAAAAACTGTTTTTT.

This clonotype occurred a few times. The chain is built from TRBV18 and TRBJ2-5, with 7 nucleotides matching TRBD1. Germline V gene data show CDR1 as KGHSH and CDR2 as LQKENI. The ends lost 4 bases at V and 1 base at J; junction bases unmatched: 6. This CDR3 is built from 15 residues. The CDR3 DNA is TGTGCCAGCTCACTACGGGACAGAGTCCAAGAGACCCAGTACTTC. Encoded protein: CASSLRDRVQETQYF.

Many counts were recorded for this clonotype. The chain uses TRBV24-1 and TRBJ2-1, with 7 bases identical to TRBD2. The trim removed 10 bases at V and 2 bases at J, leaving 4 bases unmatched. This CDR3 region has 13 residues. From germline, CDR1 is KGHDR and CDR2 SFDVKD. In DNA form, the CDR3 reads TGTGCCACTGTCGGGACTACCTACAATGAGCAGTTCTTC. Translating gives CATVGTTYNEQFF.

The V call is TRBV13, the J call TRBJ1-2; D unresolved. The CDR3 extends over 12 amino acids. V lost 4 bases to trimming and J lost 8 bases, with 11 bases between them. CDR1 and CDR2 (germline): PRHDT, FYEKMQ (reference sequence). CDR3 in amino acids: CASSSPMRGYTF. The CDR3 DNA sequence: TGTGCCAGCAGCTCCCCCATGCGGGGCTACACCTTC.

V gene TRBV28 combines with J gene TRBJ1-5; maybe TRBD1 (5 bases). Looked up from germline, CDR1 is MDHEN and CDR2 is SYDVKM. Trimming left V 7 bases short and J 0 bases short, with 10 bases between. There are 14 residues in the CDR3. The DNA for the CDR3 is TGTGCCAGCAAGCTCGGGGCTAGCAATCAGCCCCAGCATTTT. It translates to CASKLGASNQPQHF.

This clonotype was detected many times. V is TRBV5-6 and J is TRBJ1-2, with D maybe TRBD1 (5 bases). The CDR3 has 13 residues. Trimming cost V 4 bases and J 8 bases, with 15 bases left between them. Germline loops: CDR1 SGHDT, CDR2 YYEEEE. The CDR3 sequence is CASSETVSMGYTF. The CDR3 DNA follows: TGTGCCAGCAGCGAGACAGTCTCTATGGGCTACACCTTC.

The chain links TRBV25-1 to TRBJ2-7, with D possibly called TRBD1 or TRBD2 (6 bases each). Germline lookup yields CDR1 MGHDK and CDR2 SYGVNS. V was shortened by 6 bases and J by 5 bases, with 20 bases between the two germline ends. This CDR3 is built from 15 residues. The CDR3 region has the DNA TGTGCCAGCAGCCTCGGGGGACACCCTACCGACGAGCAGTACTTC. Its protein product is CASSLGGHPTDEQYF.

In its sample, this clonotype was seen a few times. The J gene is TRBJ2-1, the V gene TRBV29-1, with TRBD2 matching over 14 bases. This CDR3 spans 16 amino acids. CDR1 is SQVTM and CDR2 is ANQGSEA in the germline V gene. After removal of 1 base from V and 9 bases from J, the junction contained 8 bases not matched to a gene. CDR3 coding DNA: TGCAGCGTTGAAGGCCCGGGACTAGCGGGAGCGGGTGAGCAGTTCTTC. It specifies CSVEGPGLAGAGEQFF.

This clonotype was counted between two and nine times. V is TRBV29-1 and J is TRBJ2-3; D is unresolved. The CDR3 length is 13 residues. The V end was cut by 0 bases, the J end by 4 bases, with 8 bases between. Looked up from germline, CDR1 is SQVTM and CDR2 is ANQGSEA. CDR3 sequence: CSVEEENSDTQYF. The DNA of the CDR3 is TGCAGCGTTGAAGAGGAAAACTCAGATACGCAGTATTTT.

This clonotype was seen only a few times. Written as DNA, the CDR3 is TGTGCCAGCAGTTACGAGGGGTACAATGAGCAGTTCTTC. Protein product: CASSYEGYNEQFF. This chain connects TRBV6-6 to TRBJ2-1; the D call may be TRBD1 or TRBD2 (5 bases each). Trimming pared 2 bases from V and 4 bases from J, leaving 6 bases between. Looked up from germline, CDR1 is MNHNY and CDR2 is SVGAGI (reference sequence). This CDR3 contains 13 residues.

A note on this clonotype: The junction departs from germline at one end; a sequencing error may be responsible. CDR3 nucleotides: TGTGCTAGCAGCCCAAGTAGGGATGAGCGGTACTCCTACAATGAGCAGTTCTTC. This sequence encodes CASSPSRDERYSYNEQFF. The chain joins TRBV7-7 to TRBJ2-1; a weak D match, TRBD2 (5 bases). Germline V lookup: CDR1 SSHAT, CDR2 FNYEAQ (reference sequence). The CDR3 totals 18 residues.

This clonotype has a handful of counts. CDR3 sequence reads: CASSTRTPYEQYF. The CDR3, as DNA: TGTGCCAGCAGTACACGCACCCCTTACGAGCAGTACTTC. This chain connects TRBV6-2 or TRBV6-3 to TRBJ2-7; D uncertain. This CDR3 comprises 13 residues. V was shortened by 5 bases and J by 4 bases, with 12 bases between the two germline ends. CDR1 is MNHEY, CDR2 SVGEGT, per germline.

This sequence joins TRBV7-6 and TRBJ2-7; possibly TRBD1 for D (5 bases). Germline V CDR1 and CDR2: SGHVS, FNYEAQ. Trimming left V 0 bases short and J 4 bases short, with 13 bases between. The CDR3 is made up of 15 amino acids. CDR3 sequence (DNA): TGTGCCAGCAGCTTAGCAAGGGGCGCCGGATACGAGCAGTACTTC. This translates into CASSLARGAGYEQYF.

This clonotype appeared a few times. This chain connects TRBV18 to TRBJ2-1; 7 bases line up with TRBD1. CDR1 is KGHSH and CDR2 is LQKENI in the germline V gene. The CDR3 is made up of 12 amino acids. The V and J ends lost 4 bases and 15 bases, in that order; junction bases with no gene match: 9. This CDR3 reads CASSRRQGDVFF. CDR3 coding DNA: TGTGCCAGCTCACGCCGACAGGGAGACGTGTTCTTC.

The V gene is TRBV6-5, the J gene TRBJ2-7; D is ambiguous. The germline gives CDR1 MNHEY, CDR2 SVGAGI. CDR3 size: 15 residues. V gave up 1 base and J gave up 2 bases, with 12 bases separating them. Written as DNA, the CDR3 is TGTGCCAGCAGTTACTGGCATTCCGGCACCTACGAGCAGTACTTC. Protein: CASSYWHSGTYEQYF.

The chain is built from TRBV18 and TRBJ1-1; D gene uncertain. The germline V and J ends were trimmed by 0 bases and 1 base, with 9 bases remaining between them. This CDR3 has 15 amino acids. Germline CDR1 reads KGHSH; CDR2 reads LQKENI. CDR3 nucleotides: TGTGCCAGCTCACCACCCGGGATTTGGAACACTGAAGCTTTCTTT. It specifies CASSPPGIWNTEAFF.

V gene TRBV7-8 combines with J gene TRBJ2-5; D may be TRBD2 (7 bases). CDR3 length: 16 amino acids. Germline V lookup: CDR1 SGHVS, CDR2 FQNEAQ. With 3 bases removed from V and 0 bases from J, the gap between germline ends came to 14 bases. The CDR3 sequence is CASSLRGGANQETQYF. CDR3 nucleotides: TGTGCCAGCAGCTTGAGGGGGGGCGCCAACCAAGAGACCCAGTACTTC.